The 18 T cell receptor beta chains given below trace back to one sample, sequenced in a study of identical twins. A single record per CDR3 protein comes from TCRdb applying MiXCR to the 5' RACE reads. The sample carries 1,800,000 or so distinct CDR3 sequences, about 32% recorded once. The sequencing sample was made of cord blood. Every receptor here comes from a newborn girl in good health.

The chain has TRBV30 and TRBJ1-1, with 9 bases matching TRBD1. The V gene's germline CDR1 is GTSNPN and CDR2 SVGIG (reference sequence). J was trimmed by 3 bases and V by 6 bases; bases with no gene match: 2. The CDR3 extends over 12 amino acids. Here the CDR3 reads CACDRGYTEAFF. CDR3 sequence (DNA): TGTGCCTGCGACAGGGGGTACACTGAAGCTTTCTTT.

The chain carries TRBV20-1 and TRBJ2-3, with 8 bases lining up with TRBD2. The CDR3 has 15 residues. Germline lookup yields CDR1 DFQATT and CDR2 SNEGSKA (reference sequence). V lost 3 bases, J lost 3 bases, and 8 bases stayed unmatched. The DNA of the CDR3 is TGCAGTGCTAGTTATCTAAGCGGGAGTACAGATACGCAGTATTTT. Residues: CSASYLSGSTDTQYF.

The rearrangement joins TRBV7-2 to TRBJ2-5; weak D call: TRBD2 (6 bases). The CDR3 totals 14 residues. Trimming cost V 2 bases and J 7 bases, with 14 bases left between them. Germline assignment: CDR1 SGHTA and CDR2 FQGNSA. CDR3 loop: CASSLSGYYGTQYF. In DNA, the CDR3 is TGTGCCAGCAGCTTAAGCGGGTATTACGGGACCCAGTACTTC.

The chain uses TRBV13 and TRBJ1-5; D call uncertain. Trimming removed 0 bases from V and 3 bases from J, with 6 bases in between. Looked up from germline, CDR1 is PRHDT and CDR2 is FYEKMQ (reference sequence). CDR3 length: 14 amino acids. CDR3 sequence (DNA): TGTGCCAGCAGCTTAGGGAAGCTCAATCAGCCCCAGCATTTT. Translated: CASSLGKLNQPQHF.

The gene calls are TRBV7-9 and TRBJ2-7, with 7 bases fitting TRBD2. This CDR3 spans 16 amino acids. With V trimmed by 5 bases and J by 4 bases, 14 bases remained unmatched. Germline V lookup: CDR1 SEHNR, CDR2 FQNEAQ (reference sequence). For the CDR3, the DNA is TGTGCCAGCAGCCATAATTCCCGGGACTACCTATACGAGCAGTACTTC. Translation gives CASSHNSRDYLYEQYF.

V usage is TRBV20-1 and J usage is TRBJ2-1, with a possible D match to TRBD2 (5 bases). The germline V and J ends were trimmed by 1 base and 5 bases, with 18 bases remaining between them. CDR1 DFQATT and CDR2 SNEGSKA come from the germline V gene (reference sequence). The CDR3 totals 16 residues. The chain's CDR3 is CSARAVGVAWNNEQFF. DNA of the CDR3: TGCAGTGCTAGAGCTGTCGGGGTAGCCTGGAACAATGAGCAGTTCTTC.

The chain is built from TRBV27 and TRBJ1-2, with 10 bases fitting TRBD1. Trimming at V came to 4 bases and at J to 5 bases, leaving 7 bases not matched to a gene. This CDR3 spans 15 amino acids. Germline V gene data show CDR1 as MNHEY and CDR2 as SMNVEV (reference sequence). In DNA form, the CDR3 reads TGTGCCAGCAGTTCCGGGACAGGGGTTTTTTATGGCTACACCTTC. It codes for CASSSGTGVFYGYTF.

The genes are TRBV28 and TRBJ2-3; possible D gene TRBD2, 5 bases. Germline V gene data show CDR1 as MDHEN and CDR2 as SYDVKM. The CDR3 loop spans 12 amino acids. The V end was cut by 3 bases, the J end by 10 bases, with 11 bases between. CDR3 sequence (DNA): TGTGCCAGCAGTTTCACTAGGGATGCGCAGTATTTT. It yields the protein CASSFTRDAQYF.

This chain links TRBV28 with TRBJ2-4, with a tentative D call TRBD1 (5 bases). This CDR3 spans 15 amino acids. The ends were cut back, 6 bases at V and 3 bases at J, with 15 bases in the middle. Germline CDR1 is MDHEN and CDR2 is SYDVKM. Written as DNA, the CDR3 is TGTGCCAGCAGGCGCAGGGATTTTGACAAAAACATTCAGTACTTC. This sequence encodes CASRRRDFDKNIQYF.

This chain joins TRBV2 and TRBJ1-2, with D uncertain. The V end lost 1 base, the J end lost 6 bases, and 15 bases lay between the germline ends. Germline V gives CDR1 SNHLY, CDR2 FYNNEI. The CDR3 is made up of 15 amino acids. CDR3 amino acids: CASSEDRAIPNGYTF. The CDR3 DNA reads TGTGCCAGCAGTGAAGACCGGGCGATTCCGAATGGCTACACCTTC.

A remark on this clonotype: An end of the junction does not agree with germline; a read error may underlie this. J is TRBJ2-2 and V is TRBV11-2, with D hard to call. The CDR3 totals 13 residues. Germline V gene lookup returns CDR1 SGHAT and CDR2 FQNNGV. CDR3 sequence reads: CVSSFYSTGELFF. The CDR3 region has the DNA TGTGTCAGCAGCTTCTATAGCACCGGGGAGCTGTTTTTT.

This clonotype was seen a few times. The chain joins TRBV20-1 to TRBJ2-4, with TRBD2 identical over 10 bases. The V gene's germline CDR1 is DFQATT and CDR2 SNEGSKA (reference sequence). V was clipped by 3 bases and J by 0 bases; unmatched bases: 8. The CDR3 spans 17 residues. CDR3 sequence (DNA): TGCAGTGCTAGGGGGCTAGCGGGGGCACTAGCCAAAAACATTCAGTACTTC. This encodes CSARGLAGALAKNIQYF.

This clonotype was seen only a few times. The chain is built from TRBV3-1 and TRBJ2-1, with D hard to call. V was trimmed by 0 bases and J by 4 bases, leaving 13 bases between them. Germline CDR1 is LGHDT and CDR2 is YNNKEL (reference sequence). There are 16 residues in the CDR3. The CDR3 loop reads CASSQDQSPIYNEQFF. The CDR3 DNA sequence: TGTGCCAGCAGCCAAGATCAAAGCCCAATTTACAATGAGCAGTTCTTC.

This chain links TRBV20-1 with TRBJ1-2, with D possibly matching TRBD1 (6 bases). In germline, CDR1 is DFQATT, CDR2 SNEGSKA (reference sequence). The ends were cut back, 0 bases at V and 8 bases at J, with 19 bases in the middle. CDR3 length: 15 residues. CDR3 bases: TGCAGTGCTAGAGATGCCCTAGCCCAGGGGAGCGGCTACACCTTC. Translation gives CSARDALAQGSGYTF.

The V and J genes are TRBV20-1 and TRBJ1-2; the match to TRBD1 covers 8 bases. The CDR3 consists of 13 residues. The germline V gene encodes CDR1 DFQATT and CDR2 SNEGSKA (reference sequence). V lost 6 bases to trimming and J lost 5 bases; unmatched junction nucleotides: 8. As DNA, the CDR3 is TGCAGTGCCGGGGACAGGAGCTCGTATGGCTACACCTTC. This codes for CSAGDRSSYGYTF.

The chain employs TRBV9 and TRBJ2-1; D call uncertain. V lost 0 bases and J lost 2, with 6 bases in between. The CDR3 is 14 amino acids. Looked up from germline, CDR1 is SGDLS and CDR2 is YYNGEE. In DNA form, the CDR3 reads TGTGCCAGCAGCGTAGTTAGGGCCTACAATGAGCAGTTCTTC. Its protein is CASSVVRAYNEQFF. The variable domain in full, completed from reference TRBV9 and TRBJ2-1, reads DSGVTQTPKHLITATGQRVTLRCSPRSGDLSVYWYQQSLDQGLQFLIQYYNGEERAKGNILERFSAQQFPDLHSELNLSSLELGDSALYFCASSVVRAYNEQFFGPGTRLTVL.

The chain employs TRBV20-1 and TRBJ1-1, with 8 bases fitting TRBD1. V shed 6 bases, J shed 1 base, and the junction held 16 bases outside the gene matches. The CDR3 runs to 17 residues. The V gene's germline CDR1 is DFQATT and CDR2 SNEGSKA (reference sequence). The CDR3, as DNA: TGCAGTGCCGGCGGGCAGGGGGCGCCTCCAGAGAACACTGAAGCTTTCTTT. Residues: CSAGGQGAPPENTEAFF.

This rearrangement joins TRBV27 to TRBJ1-2; 10 bases match TRBD1. The length of the CDR3 is 18 residues. The V and J ends lost 5 bases and 6 bases, in that order; junction bases with no gene match: 18. CDR1 MNHEY and CDR2 SMNVEV come from the germline V gene (reference sequence). The CDR3 region is CASSPRTGGLSAKNGYTF. The CDR3 DNA reads TGTGCCAGCAGTCCAAGGACAGGGGGTCTTTCCGCCAAGAATGGCTACACCTTC.